This T cell receptor beta chain stems from a study of CD8 T cells in ankylosing spondylitis. Study conclusions and caveats: Among TCR beta sequences, a motif of under ten highly homologous variants appeared characteristic of ankylosing spondylitis blood. Some motif variants had been reported before (in reactive arthritis synovial fluid and blood).

Worth noting for this clonotype: Antigen unknown.

TCRdb redid the calling of the 5' RACE reads with MiXCR, one entry per CDR3 protein. The sample records more than 650,000 distinct CDR3 sequences, approximately 12% being singletons. Germline loops: CDR1 MDHEN, CDR2 SYDVKM. Trimming left V 6 bases short and J 3 bases short, with 5 bases between. CDR3 length: 11 residues. Input material: blood, either unsorted or a sorted T cell fraction (not recorded which). The TCR originated in a male donor with ankylosing spondylitis. The genes are TRBV28 and TRBJ1-2, with D hard to call. CDR3 amino acids: CASSHYYGYTF. The DNA for the CDR3 is TGTGCCAGCAGCCACTACTATGGCTACACCTTC.